The 5 T cell receptor beta chains below all came from one sample that was sequenced in a study of blood T cell repertoires in COVID-19. Produced via immunoSEQ multiplex PCR; TCRdb's table is partial and in-frame only. The table lists about 130,000 clones, around 85% of them singletons. The sequenced sample was peripheral blood. The origin of the receptors is a man aged 30 to 39 with COVID-19, enrolled during active disease.

This chain links TRBV7-2 with TRBJ1-6, with 9 bases identical to TRBD1. Germline CDR1 and CDR2: SGHTA and FQGNSA. The V gene end was trimmed by 8 bases and the J gene end by 10 bases; junction bases not matched to a gene: 12. This CDR3 comprises 15 residues. The CDR3 is CASAQRTGVLSPLHF. The CDR3 bases are TGTGCCAGCGCACAAAGGACAGGGGTCCTCTCACCCCTCCACTTT.

The chain recombines TRBV28 with TRBJ2-1; tentatively, D is TRBD1 (5 bases). This CDR3 region has 16 residues. The germline V gene encodes CDR1 MDHEN and CDR2 SYDVKM. Trimming took off 3 bases at V and 2 bases at J, with 14 bases between the two ends. Written as DNA, the CDR3 is TGTGCCAGCAGTTTGGTGAAAGGCAGGGCCTACAATGAGCAGTTCTTC. Its protein product is CASSLVKGRAYNEQFF.

V and J are TRBV29-1 and TRBJ2-2; D possibly corresponds to TRBD1 (5 bases). This CDR3 is built from 13 residues. V lost 5 bases and J 7 bases, leaving 14 bases between the germline ends. Germline CDR1 and CDR2: SQVTM and ANQGSEA. The CDR3: CSVRQGYVGELFF. In nucleotides, the CDR3 is TGCAGCGTTCGGCAGGGATATGTCGGGGAGCTGTTTTTT.

The chain recombines TRBV10-1 with TRBJ1-1; maybe TRBD1 (6 bases). The CDR3 has 15 residues. Germline CDR1 is WNHNN and CDR2 is SYGVQD (reference sequence). Trimming took 11 bases from V and 0 from J, leaving 19 bases between them. The CDR3 bases are TGCGCCCCAGCCCCCAACAGGGTGATGAACACTGAAGCTTTCTTT. This translates into CAPAPNRVMNTEAFF.

The chain carries TRBV7-2 and TRBJ2-7; no clear D gene. Germline lookup yields CDR1 SGHTA and CDR2 FQGNSA. The CDR3 has 12 residues. V was clipped by 3 bases and J by 3 bases, with 6 bases between them. The CDR3 DNA follows: TGTGCCAGCAGCTTTAACAGCTACGAGCAGTACTTC. Residues: CASSFNSYEQYF.